The T cell receptor (beta chain) under discussion was sequenced for a study of blood T cell repertoires in COVID-19. Study at large: Some COVID-19 samples were acute and others convalescent; all came from the United States, Italy and Spain.

Per the germline V gene, CDR1 is MDHEN and CDR2 is SYDVKM. The V and J ends lost 8 bases and 4 bases, in that order; junction bases with no gene match: 3. The length of the CDR3 is 12 residues. Source study methods: Estimation of nucleated cell counts was performed using reference gene primer amplification. Clones were read by immunoSEQ multiplex PCR, and TCRdb kept only the in-frame ones, dropping some. V, J and clone size reflect that table, while D and trimming were determined from the DNA. This repertoire shows more than 65,000 clones, 87% found once; its top ten account for nearly 5%. This receptor was identified in a woman older than 75 with active or convalescent COVID-19. V usage is TRBV28 and J usage is TRBJ1-1, with 8 bases identical to TRBD1. Source material: peripheral blood. The CDR3 loop reads CASLTGVTEAFF. Here the CDR3 DNA reads TGTGCCAGCCTGACAGGGGTCACTGAAGCTTTCTTT.